This T cell receptor (beta chain) was found in a study of T cell responses to AZD1222 COVID-19 vaccine. Study-wide results and caveats: Mostly white British, mostly female donors; authors suggested clonal diversity may be underestimated.

In regard to this clone: The antigen remains unidentified.

Assay used: immunoSEQ multiplex PCR; TCRdb lists only in-frame clones, some missing. Among some 120,000 clones listed, roughly 93% were seen once. The CDR3 extends over 14 amino acids. The germline V and J ends were trimmed by 0 bases and 6 bases, with 12 bases remaining between them. The germline CDR1 and CDR2 sequences are SGHRS and YFSETQ. This chain links TRBV5-1 with TRBJ1-2; a possible D gene is TRBD1 (6 bases). This sample comprised peripheral blood, obtained 28 days after the second AZD1222 dose. The source is an adult who received the AZD1222 COVID-19 vaccine. CDR3 residues: CASSLGGALDGYTF. The CDR3, as DNA: TGCGCCAGCAGCTTGGGGGGGGCGCTTGATGGCTACACCTTC.